These T cell receptor beta chains were read from a single sample in a study of shared clonotypes between healthy human individuals. TCRdb keeps only in-frame clones here, not all; method: immunoSEQ multiplex PCR. Of 1.5 million to 2.5 million clones listed, about 95% were seen once; the top ten hold more than 0.95%. Sequences were obtained from naive CD8+ T cells sorted from blood. These receptors came from a man aged 18 to 30 in good health. CDR3s include the opening cysteine and the closing phenylalanine or tryptophan. A D gene is named only where the DNA matches it firmly.

v_call: TRBV5-1
d_call: .
j_call: TRBJ2-7
cdr3_aa: CASSFGLSYEQYF
cdr3_nt: TGCGCCAGCAGCTTCGGACTCTCCTACGAGCAGTACTTC

v_call: TRBV6-5
d_call: .
j_call: TRBJ2-3
cdr3_aa: CASSYSGVDTQYF
cdr3_nt: TGTGCCAGCAGTTACTCGGGGGTGGATACGCAGTATTTT

v_call: TRBV19
d_call: .
j_call: TRBJ2-2
cdr3_aa: CASTGYTGELFF
cdr3_nt: TGTGCCAGTACGGGGTACACCGGGGAGCTGTTTTTT

v_call: TRBV4-2
d_call: .
j_call: TRBJ1-2
cdr3_aa: CASSQVEVRDRAIYTF
cdr3_nt: TGTGCCAGCAGCCAAGTTGAAGTTAGGGACCGTGCGATCTACACCTTC

v_call: TRBV7-9
d_call: .
j_call: TRBJ1-1
cdr3_aa: CASSPRGRSESTEAFF
cdr3_nt: TGTGCCAGCAGCCCGCGGGGCAGGTCAGAGAGCACTGAAGCTTTCTTT

v_call: TRBV7-9
d_call: TRBD1
j_call: TRBJ1-1
cdr3_aa: CASSPWGGGETDTEAFF
cdr3_nt: TGTGCCAGCAGCCCTTGGGGAGGGGGCGAGACGGACACTGAAGCTTTCTTT

v_call: TRBV7-8
d_call: .
j_call: TRBJ2-3
cdr3_aa: CASRLTERNTDTQYF
cdr3_nt: TGTGCCAGCAGACTTACCGAGCGGAACACAGATACGCAGTATTTT

v_call: TRBV18
d_call: .
j_call: TRBJ2-1
cdr3_aa: CASSPQGSSEQFF
cdr3_nt: TGTGCCAGCTCACCACAAGGGTCTAGTGAGCAGTTCTTC

v_call: TRBV11-2
d_call: TRBD1
j_call: TRBJ2-5
cdr3_aa: CASSSPYPGGLQETQYF
cdr3_nt: TGTGCCAGCAGCTCCCCTTATCCAGGGGGCCTACAAGAGACCCAGTACTTC

v_call: TRBV14
d_call: TRBD1
j_call: TRBJ2-7
cdr3_aa: CASSQTGFYEQYF
cdr3_nt: TGTGCCAGCAGCCAGACAGGGTTTTACGAGCAGTACTTC

v_call: TRBV27
d_call: TRBD1
j_call: TRBJ2-7
cdr3_aa: CATLDRGNSYEQYF
cdr3_nt: TGTGCCACCCTCGACAGGGGCAATTCCTACGAGCAGTACTTC

v_call: TRBV19
d_call: .
j_call: TRBJ2-2
cdr3_aa: CASTLGSFGELFF
cdr3_nt: TGTGCCAGTACCCTCGGAAGTTTCGGGGAGCTGTTTTTT

v_call: TRBV7-9
d_call: .
j_call: TRBJ2-1
cdr3_aa: CASSFPSAIHEQFF
cdr3_nt: TGTGCCAGCAGCTTTCCTAGCGCAATCCATGAGCAGTTCTTC